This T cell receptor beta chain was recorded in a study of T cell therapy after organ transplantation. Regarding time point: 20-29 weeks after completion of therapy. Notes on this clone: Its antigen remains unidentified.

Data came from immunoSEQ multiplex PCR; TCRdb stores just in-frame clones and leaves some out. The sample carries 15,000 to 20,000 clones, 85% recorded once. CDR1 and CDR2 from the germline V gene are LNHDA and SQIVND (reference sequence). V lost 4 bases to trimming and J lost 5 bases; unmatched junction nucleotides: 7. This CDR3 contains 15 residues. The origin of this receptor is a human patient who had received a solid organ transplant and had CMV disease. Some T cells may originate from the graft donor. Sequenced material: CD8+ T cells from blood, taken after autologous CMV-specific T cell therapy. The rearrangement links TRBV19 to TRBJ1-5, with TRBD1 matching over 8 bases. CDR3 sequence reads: CASSTDRVSHQPQHF. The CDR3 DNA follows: TGTGCCAGTAGTACGGACAGGGTAAGCCATCAGCCCCAGCATTTT.